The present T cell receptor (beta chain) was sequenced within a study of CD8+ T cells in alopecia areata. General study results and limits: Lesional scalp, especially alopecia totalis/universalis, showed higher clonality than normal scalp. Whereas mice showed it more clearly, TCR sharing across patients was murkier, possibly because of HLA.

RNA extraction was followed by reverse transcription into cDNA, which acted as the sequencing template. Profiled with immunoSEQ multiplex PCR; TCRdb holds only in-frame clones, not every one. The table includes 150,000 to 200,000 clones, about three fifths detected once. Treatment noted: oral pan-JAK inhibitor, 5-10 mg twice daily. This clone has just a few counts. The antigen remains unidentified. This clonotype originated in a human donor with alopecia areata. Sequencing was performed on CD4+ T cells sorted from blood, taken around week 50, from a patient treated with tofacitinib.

CDR3 DNA: TGTGCCAGCAGCTCCCAGGGAACGGGAGGGGATACGCAGTATTTT. This translates into CASSSQGTGGDTQYF. The rearrangement joins TRBV7-8 to TRBJ2-3; 8 bases are shared with TRBD2. Germline CDR1 is SGHVS and CDR2 is FQNEAQ. The CDR3 sequence is 15 residues long. V gave up 4 bases and J gave up 6 bases; unmatched junction bases: 9.